This is a list of T cell receptor beta chains from one sample in a study of blood T cell repertoires in COVID-19. Generated by immunoSEQ multiplex PCR, the TCRdb table keeps only in-frame clones and is missing some. The sample includes about 230,000 clones, just under 90% of them seen just once. Sequences were obtained from peripheral blood. These receptors all stem from a young man with COVID-19, enrolled during active disease. CDR3s include the opening cysteine and the closing phenylalanine or tryptophan. D genes are given only for firm matches. Expanded clones are given a class, and other clones once, few, many or no size at all.

D	J	V	size	CDR3	DNA
NA	TRBJ1-6	TRBV7-2	NA	CASSINNSPLHF	TGTGCCAGCAGTATAAATAATTCACCCCTCCACTTT
TRBD2	TRBJ2-7	TRBV4-2	NA	CASTGLAGVYEQYF	TGTGCCAGCACCGGACTAGCGGGAGTGTACGAGCAGTACTTC
NA	TRBJ1-2	TRBV6-2/TRBV6-3	NA	CASSYARGGANYGYTF	TGTGCCAGCAGTTACGCCCGGGGAGGCGCTAACTATGGCTACACCTTC
TRBD1	TRBJ1-2	TRBV19	NA	CASSLIGTGPESSGYTF	TGTGCCAGTAGTTTGATTGGGACAGGGCCGGAATCAAGCGGCTACACCTTC
TRBD2	TRBJ2-1	TRBV13	NA	CASSGLAGGPSNEQFF	TGTGCCAGCAGCGGGCTAGCGGGAGGGCCTAGCAATGAGCAGTTCTTC
TRBD1	TRBJ1-6	TRBV6-6	NA	CASSAGTGLSPLHF	TGTGCCAGCAGCGCCGGGACAGGGCTCTCACCCCTCCACTTT
TRBD1	TRBJ2-3	TRBV5-1	few	CASTGQGAPTDTQYF	TGCGCCAGCACGGGACAGGGGGCGCCCACAGATACGCAGTATTTT
NA	TRBJ1-2	TRBV28	NA	CASSLVRAGYTF	TGTGCCAGCAGTTTAGTCAGGGCTGGCTACACCTTC
TRBD2	TRBJ2-1	TRBV5-1	NA	CASSLGLAGGYNEQFF	TGCGCCAGCAGCTTGGGACTAGCGGGGGGGTACAATGAGCAGTTCTTC
TRBD2	TRBJ2-3	TRBV5-4	NA	CASRSGGTTDTQYF	TGTGCCAGCAGATCCGGGGGGACCACAGATACGCAGTATTTT
TRBD1	TRBJ1-2	TRBV5-1	NA	CASSPGTGHNYGYTF	TGCGCCAGCAGTCCCGGGACAGGGCATAACTATGGCTACACCTTC
NA	TRBJ1-4	TRBV18	NA	CASSPSLEKLFF	TGTGCCAGCTCACCCTCACTAGAAAAACTGTTTTTT
NA	TRBJ1-1	TRBV6-6	NA	CATKGAGTSLGTEAFF	TGTGCCACAAAAGGGGCAGGGACATCGCTCGGCACTGAAGCTTTCTTT
TRBD2	TRBJ2-1	TRBV4-1	NA	CASSQEGTSGEDNEQFF	TGCGCCAGCAGCCAAGAAGGGACTAGCGGGGAAGACAATGAGCAGTTCTTC
TRBD2	TRBJ2-7	TRBV6-5	NA	CASLGGSHEQYF	TGTGCCTCTTTGGGAGGGTCCCACGAGCAGTACTTC
TRBD1	TRBJ2-7	TRBV7-3	NA	CASSRSGTGGGEQYF	TGTGCCAGCAGCCGATCCGGGACAGGGGGTGGCGAGCAGTACTTC
NA	TRBJ1-5	TRBV18	NA	CASSRQGNQPQHF	TGTGCCAGCTCACGACAGGGCAATCAGCCCCAGCATTTT
NA	TRBJ2-3	TRBV4-3	NA	CASSQEFGLSDTQYF	TGCGCCAGCAGCCAAGAGTTTGGGCTTTCAGATACGCAGTATTTT
NA	TRBJ1-1	TRBV9	NA	CASSVYPGSRNTEAFF	TGTGCCAGCAGCGTATATCCAGGGTCGAGGAACACTGAAGCTTTCTTT
TRBD1	TRBJ1-5	TRBV5-4	NA	CASSLGTGPNQPQHF	TGTGCCAGCAGCTTGGGGACAGGCCCAAATCAGCCCCAGCATTTT
TRBD1	TRBJ2-3	TRBV7-9	NA	CASSLDRAEDTQYF	TGTGCCAGCAGCTTGGACAGGGCTGAGGATACGCAGTATTTT
TRBD1	TRBJ1-3	TRBV15	NA	CATSTGQGDGNTIYF	TGTGCCACCAGCACCGGACAGGGTGACGGAAACACCATATATTTT
NA	TRBJ1-3	TRBV5-6	NA	CASSLGASVTGNTIYF	TGTGCCAGCAGCTTGGGAGCGTCAGTTACTGGAAACACCATATATTTT
TRBD1	TRBJ1-1	TRBV19	many	CASIRRTGTNTEAFF	TGTGCCAGTATAAGGAGGACAGGGACGAACACTGAAGCTTTCTTT
NA	TRBJ1-2	TRBV6-2/TRBV6-3	few	CASSLQGDRGYTF	TGTGCCAGCAGTTTACAGGGAGACCGTGGCTACACCTTC
NA	TRBJ1-1	TRBV5-4	NA	CASSLNAVNTEAFF	TGTGCCAGCAGCTTAAACGCGGTGAACACTGAAGCTTTCTTT
TRBD1	TRBJ1-2	TRBV6-5	NA	CASRQQQGVYGYTF	TGTGCCAGCAGACAGCAGCAGGGGGTCTATGGCTACACCTTC
NA	TRBJ2-1	TRBV6-5	NA	CASSYGREQFF	TGTGCCAGCAGTTACGGCCGAGAGCAGTTCTTC
NA	TRBJ2-7	TRBV27	NA	CASTRGGGSSEQYF	TGTGCCAGCACCAGAGGGGGGGGCAGTAGCGAGCAGTACTTC
TRBD1	TRBJ2-7	TRBV7-2	NA	CASSLVGTGGAYEQYF	TGTGCCAGCAGCTTAGTTGGGACAGGGGGCGCCTACGAGCAGTACTTC
TRBD1	TRBJ1-2	TRBV11-1	NA	CASSQDRERGYTF	TGTGCCAGCAGCCAAGACAGGGAACGTGGCTACACCTTC
TRBD1	TRBJ1-5	TRBV19	NA	CASSATGLGLGNQPQHF	TGTGCCAGTAGTGCGACAGGGTTGGGTCTCGGCAATCAGCCCCAGCATTTT
NA	TRBJ2-2	TRBV7-2	NA	CASSLDSSRTGELFF	TGTGCCAGCAGCTTAGATTCCTCTCGTACCGGGGAGCTGTTTTTT
NA	TRBJ2-5	TRBV7-2	NA	CASSFAVVQETQYF	TGTGCCAGCAGCTTCGCGGTGGTCCAAGAGACCCAGTACTTC
TRBD1	TRBJ1-2	TRBV28	NA	CASNNLTTGGGYTF	TGTGCCAGCAATAATCTTACAACAGGGGGTGGCTACACCTTC
TRBD1	TRBJ2-4	TRBV6-2/TRBV6-3	once	CASSPGGNIQYF	TGTGCCAGCAGCCCAGGGGGCAACATTCAGTACTTC
NA	TRBJ1-1	TRBV5-1	NA	CASSLTRQNTEAFF	TGCGCCAGCAGCTTAACCAGACAGAACACTGAAGCTTTCTTT
TRBD2	TRBJ2-1	TRBV11-2	NA	CASSVRGVAFNEQFF	TGTGCCAGCAGCGTACGGGGGGTGGCGTTCAATGAGCAGTTCTTC
NA	TRBJ1-2	TRBV6-2/TRBV6-3	once	CASSYSWGESGYTF	TGTGCCAGCAGTTACTCTTGGGGGGAGAGTGGCTACACCTTC
NA	TRBJ1-4	TRBV28	NA	CASSPRGLINEKLFF	TGTGCCAGCAGTCCCCGGGGGTTGATTAATGAAAAACTGTTTTTT
NA	TRBJ2-3	TRBV19	NA	CASSTSGSSTDTQYF	TGTGCCAGTAGTACCAGCGGTTCTAGCACAGATACGCAGTATTTT
TRBD1	TRBJ1-2	TRBV28	NA	CASSLIGQGARPGYGYTF	TGTGCCAGCAGTCTCATAGGACAGGGGGCGCGTCCGGGGTATGGCTACACCTTC